This T cell receptor (beta chain) originates from a study of blood T cell repertoires in COVID-19. Study background: From T cells, B-cell-depleted T cells, or PBMCs came the material, which was cDNA or gDNA.

The V and J ends lost 7 bases and 5 bases, in that order; junction bases with no gene match: 13. CDR3 length equals 15 residues. Germline assignment: CDR1 MNHEY and CDR2 SVGAGI. Profiling relied on immunoSEQ multiplex PCR, and the TCRdb table lists in-frame clones only, not all of them. The table includes fewer than 110,000 clones, 88% detected once. Sequencing input: peripheral blood. The receptor's source is a human donor in a cohort sampled during active COVID-19. V is TRBV6-5 and J is TRBJ1-2, with 7 positions matching TRBD1. CDR3 sequence: CASKYRQGPQYGYTF. The DNA for the CDR3 is TGTGCCAGCAAATACCGACAGGGTCCTCAGTATGGCTACACCTTC.